This is a list of T cell receptor beta chains from one sample in a study of T cells in Graves' hyperthyroidism and ophthalmopathy. TCRdb processed the multiplex PCR reads anew with MiXCR; each CDR3 protein has one entry. The sample lists 640,000 or so distinct CDR3 sequences, approximately 14% occurring once. Material for sequencing was blood. The origin of the receptors is a woman between 35 and 50 years old with Graves' ophthalmopathy. Both conserved end residues are part of each CDR3. Fields, in order: CDR3 protein, CDR3 DNA, V gene, clone size, D gene, J gene. A D gene is named only where the DNA matches it firmly. The size of a clone is reported for some rows only, either as once, few or many, or as a class for expanded clones.

CASSDRFNTEAFF	TGTGCCAGCAGTGACAGGTTTAACACTGAAGCTTTCTTT	TRBV6-2/TRBV6-3	many	-	TRBJ1-1
CATSRGTSRGENEQFF	TGTGCCACCAGCAGAGGGACTAGCAGAGGTGAAAATGAGCAGTTCTTC	TRBV15	many	TRBD2	TRBJ2-1
CASSFWENQPQHF	TGTGCCAGCAGTTTCTGGGAAAATCAGCCCCAGCATTTT	TRBV6-5	many	-	TRBJ1-5
CASSYSVGQGLNEQYF	TGTGCCAGCAGTTACTCCGTCGGGCAGGGGTTGAACGAGCAGTACTTC	TRBV6-5	many	-	TRBJ2-7
CASSTSSPLHF	TGTGCCAGCAGTACCTCTTCACCCCTCCACTTT	TRBV28	many	-	TRBJ1-6
CASSLTGLQSSYEQYF	TGTGCCAGCAGTCTTACGGGACTCCAAAGCTCCTACGAGCAGTACTTC	TRBV28	many	-	TRBJ2-7
CASSFLKMNTGELFF	TGCGCCAGCAGCTTCTTAAAAATGAACACCGGGGAGCTGTTTTTT	TRBV5-1	-	-	TRBJ2-2
CSVRGAHEQYF	TGCAGCGTCAGGGGGGCCCACGAGCAGTACTTC	TRBV29-1	many	-	TRBJ2-7
CASSPRDYLTGELFF	TGTGCCAGCAGCCCGAGGGACTACCTAACCGGGGAGCTGTTTTTT	TRBV3-1	-	TRBD2	TRBJ2-2
CSVRRDSNQPQHF	TGCAGCGTTCGCAGGGATAGCAATCAGCCCCAGCATTTT	TRBV29-1	many	-	TRBJ1-5
CASSLGSTDTGELFF	TGCGCCAGCAGCTTGGGTTCGACAGACACCGGGGAGCTGTTTTTT	TRBV5-1	-	-	TRBJ2-2
CSVRQGGRAFF	TGCAGCGTGAGACAGGGGGGCCGGGCTTTCTTT	TRBV29-1	-	TRBD1	TRBJ1-1
CASSPSGRASGEQYF	TGTGCCAGCAGCCCTAGCGGGAGGGCCTCCGGCGAGCAGTACTTC	TRBV6-2/TRBV6-3	few	TRBD2	TRBJ2-7
CASSLTDTNTEAFF	TGTGCCAGCAGTTTAACGGACACGAACACTGAAGCTTTCTTT	TRBV12-3/TRBV12-4	-	-	TRBJ1-1
CSASSGGNEQYF	TGCAGTGCTAGCTCAGGGGGCAACGAGCAGTACTTC	TRBV20-1	-	TRBD1	TRBJ2-7
CASSQIAREVAEAFF	TGCGCCAGCAGCCAGATTGCACGGGAGGTGGCTGAAGCTTTCTTT	TRBV5-1	many	-	TRBJ1-1
CSARVRQGGKANTEAFF	TGCAGTGCTAGGGTAAGACAGGGGGGGAAAGCGAACACTGAAGCTTTCTTT	TRBV20-1	many	TRBD1	TRBJ1-1
CSVAGQGNTEAFF	TGCAGTGTAGCGGGACAGGGGAACACTGAAGCTTTCTTT	TRBV29-1	many	TRBD1	TRBJ1-1
CASSPRGLLQETQYF	TGCGCCAGCAGCCCGCGTGGGCTGTTACAAGAGACCCAGTACTTC	TRBV4-1	few	-	TRBJ2-5
CASSPNINYGYTF	TGTGCCAGCAGTCCCAACATAAACTATGGCTACACCTTC	TRBV6-5	many	-	TRBJ1-2
CASSLDLGTAIEQYF	TGTGCCAGCAGCTTAGATCTTGGGACAGCCATTGAGCAGTACTTC	TRBV11-2	-	TRBD1	TRBJ2-7
CSVDSGGADQPQHF	TGCAGCGTTGACAGTGGGGGAGCAGATCAGCCCCAGCATTTT	TRBV29-1	-	-	TRBJ1-5
CASSSPEGSYEQYF	TGTGCCAGCAGTTCGCCGGAGGGGTCCTACGAGCAGTACTTC	TRBV28	many	-	TRBJ2-7
CASSERLAGTGELFF	TGTGCCAGCAGTGAGAGGCTAGCGGGAACCGGGGAGCTGTTTTTT	TRBV2	many	TRBD2	TRBJ2-2
CASSPWDSGAGELFF	TGTGCCAGCAGTCCCTGGGACAGCGGAGCCGGGGAGCTGTTTTTT	TRBV12-3/TRBV12-4	many	TRBD1	TRBJ2-2
CASSEQGDIQYF	TGTGCCAGCTCCGAGCAGGGTGACATTCAGTACTTC	TRBV18	-	-	TRBJ2-4
CASSSNNPSGRAEQYF	TGTGCCAGCAGTTCAAATAACCCTAGCGGGAGGGCCGAGCAGTACTTC	TRBV6-2/TRBV6-3	-	TRBD2	TRBJ2-7
CSVAEMLNYGYTF	TGCAGCGTTGCAGAGATGCTGAACTATGGCTACACCTTC	TRBV29-1	many	-	TRBJ1-2
CASSQGWGGGTNVLTF	TGCGCCAGCAGCCAAGGATGGGGCGGTGGGACCAACGTCCTGACTTTC	TRBV4-3	-	-	TRBJ2-6
CASSYTHRGDTDTQYF	TGTGCCAGCAGTTACACCCACAGGGGAGATACAGATACGCAGTATTTT	TRBV6-2/TRBV6-3	few	TRBD1	TRBJ2-3
CASRNRGDWYEQYF	TGTGCCAGCAGGAACAGGGGTGACTGGTACGAGCAGTACTTC	TRBV2	many	TRBD1	TRBJ2-7
CIARAGLQETQYF	TGCATCGCCCGCGCAGGACTGCAAGAGACCCAGTACTTC	TRBV20-1	-	-	TRBJ2-5
CASRSLGVQETQYF	TGCGCCAGCAGGTCCCTGGGTGTCCAAGAGACCCAGTACTTC	TRBV4-1	few	-	TRBJ2-5
CASSLPLPPETQYF	TGTGCCAGCAGCCTTCCCTTACCGCCGGAGACCCAGTACTTC	TRBV28	many	-	TRBJ2-5
CASKGTDSNQPQHF	TGTGCCAGCAAAGGGACGGATAGCAATCAGCCCCAGCATTTT	TRBV12-3/TRBV12-4	many	-	TRBJ1-5
CATTSGGGPNQPQHF	TGTGCCACCACTTCGGGGGGGGGCCCCAATCAGCCCCAGCATTTT	TRBV19	-	-	TRBJ1-5
CASSYRDRATGELFF	TGTGCCAGCAGTTACAGGGACAGGGCCACCGGGGAGCTGTTTTTT	TRBV6-5	many	TRBD1	TRBJ2-2
CSARDPEGTEAFF	TGCAGTGCTAGAGATCCGGAGGGCACTGAAGCTTTCTTT	TRBV20-1	-	-	TRBJ1-1
CSAQSLAGEWETQYF	TGCAGTGCACAGTCACTAGCGGGAGAATGGGAGACCCAGTACTTC	TRBV20-1	-	TRBD2	TRBJ2-5
CASSFGGGSSYEQYF	TGTGCCAGCAGCTTTGGAGGGGGTAGCTCCTACGAGCAGTACTTC	TRBV11-2	-	-	TRBJ2-7
CASTGLAGGDTQYF	TGTGCCAGCACCGGACTAGCGGGAGGGGATACGCAGTATTTT	TRBV6-1	-	TRBD2	TRBJ2-3
CASSQGLANYEQYF	TGTGCCAGCAGTCAGGGACTAGCAAACTACGAGCAGTACTTC	TRBV12-3/TRBV12-4	many	TRBD2	TRBJ2-7
CASSLWQGVSNQPQHF	TGTGCCAGCAGTTTATGGCAGGGTGTTAGCAATCAGCCCCAGCATTTT	TRBV28	many	-	TRBJ1-5
CASSKGGRALESSQPQHF	TGTGCCAGCAGCAAGGGGGGCAGGGCCCTAGAGAGTAGTCAGCCCCAGCATTTT	TRBV7-8	few	-	TRBJ1-5
CASSFPTPPGELFF	TGCGCCAGCAGCTTCCCGACCCCCCCCGGGGAGCTGTTTTTT	TRBV5-1	-	-	TRBJ2-2
CASSLSQDNQPQHF	TGTGCCAGCAGCTTGTCGCAGGACAATCAGCCCCAGCATTTT	TRBV5-5	many	-	TRBJ1-5
CASSLTGTTTYEQYF	TGTGCCAGCAGCTTGACAGGGACTACTACCTACGAGCAGTACTTC	TRBV11-2	many	-	TRBJ2-7
CSARDRGSFQPQHF	TGCAGTGCAAGGGACAGGGGGAGTTTTCAGCCCCAGCATTTT	TRBV20-1	many	TRBD1	TRBJ1-5
CASSQWDRANEQYF	TGTGCCAGCAGCCAATGGGACAGGGCCAACGAGCAGTACTTC	TRBV3-1	few	TRBD1	TRBJ2-7
CASSIPGTVSSYEQYF	TGTGCCAGTAGTATACCCGGGACGGTAAGCTCCTACGAGCAGTACTTC	TRBV19	-	-	TRBJ2-7
CASSPTPDSRDQPQHF	TGTGCCAGCAGCCCCACCCCGGACAGTAGGGATCAGCCCCAGCATTTT	TRBV28	many	-	TRBJ1-5
CASTGQGRSFF	TGTGCCAGTACCGGACAGGGGCGGTCTTTCTTT	TRBV19	many	TRBD1	TRBJ1-1
CASSLGHGSSAGYGYTF	TGTGCCAGCAGCTTGGGCCATGGCAGCTCGGCGGGCTATGGCTACACCTTC	TRBV5-5	many	-	TRBJ1-2
CASSGDRGRHEQYF	TGCGCCAGCAGCGGGGACAGGGGGCGCCACGAGCAGTACTTC	TRBV4-3	-	TRBD1	TRBJ2-7
CASSPGGQLNQPQHF	TGTGCCAGTAGTCCGGGGGGACAGCTCAATCAGCCCCAGCATTTT	TRBV19	many	TRBD1	TRBJ1-5